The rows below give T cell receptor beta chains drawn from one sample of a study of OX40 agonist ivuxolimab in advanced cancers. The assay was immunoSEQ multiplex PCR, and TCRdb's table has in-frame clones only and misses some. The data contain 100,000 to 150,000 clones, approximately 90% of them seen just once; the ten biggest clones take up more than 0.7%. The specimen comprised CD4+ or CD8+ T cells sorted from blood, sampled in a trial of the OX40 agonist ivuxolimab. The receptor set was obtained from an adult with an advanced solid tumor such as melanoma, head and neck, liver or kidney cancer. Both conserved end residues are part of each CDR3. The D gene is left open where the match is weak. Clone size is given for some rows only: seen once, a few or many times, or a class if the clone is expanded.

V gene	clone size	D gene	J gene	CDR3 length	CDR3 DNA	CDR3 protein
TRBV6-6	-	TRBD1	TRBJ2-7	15	TGTGTCAGCAGTTACGGCGGGACAGGGGGCAACGAGCAGTACTTC	CVSSYGGTGGNEQYF
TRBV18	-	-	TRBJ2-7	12	TGTGCCAGCTCACCAGGGCCCCCCGGGCAGTACTTC	CASSPGPPGQYF
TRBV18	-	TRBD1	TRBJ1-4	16	TGTGCCAGCTCACCAGTAGTCGCCAGGGGGCTTGAAAAACTGTTTTTT	CASSPVVARGLEKLFF
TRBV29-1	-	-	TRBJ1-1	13	TGCAGTGTTGAATCCGGGGGGGACACTGAAGCTTTCTTT	CSVESGGDTEAFF
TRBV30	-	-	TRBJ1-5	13	TGTGCCTGGAACGTTGATAGCAATCAGCCCCAGCATTTT	CAWNVDSNQPQHF
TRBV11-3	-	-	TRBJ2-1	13	TGTGCCAGCAGCTTTAGGGCGGGACACGAGCAGTTCTTC	CASSFRAGHEQFF
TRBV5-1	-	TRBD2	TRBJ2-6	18	TGCGCCAGCACCCCCGGACTAGCGCTCGCCTCTGGGGCCAACGTCCTGACTTTC	CASTPGLALASGANVLTF
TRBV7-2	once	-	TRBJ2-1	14	TGTGCCAGCAGCAGGGCAAGCTCCTACAATGAGCAGTTCTTC	CASSRASSYNEQFF
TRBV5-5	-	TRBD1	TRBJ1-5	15	TGTGCCAGCAGGGGGGGGACAGGGCCGGGGCAGCCCCAGCATTTT	CASRGGTGPGQPQHF
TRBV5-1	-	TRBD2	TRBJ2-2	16	TGCGCCAGCAGCTTGATGAGCGGGAAAGATGACGGGGAGCTGTTTTTT	CASSLMSGKDDGELFF
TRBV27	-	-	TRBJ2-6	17	TGTGCCAGCAGCCCCGTGAGACAACCCTCTGGGGCCAACGTCCTGACTTTC	CASSPVRQPSGANVLTF
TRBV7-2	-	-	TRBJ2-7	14	TGTGCCAGCAGCCAGGAGTGGGGGCCCTACGAGCAGTACTTC	CASSQEWGPYEQYF
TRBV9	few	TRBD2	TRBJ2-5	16	TGTGCCAGCAGCGTATTAGGAGGGAGGGGCGGAGAGACCCAGTACTTC	CASSVLGGRGGETQYF
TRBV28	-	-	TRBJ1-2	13	TGTGCCAGCAGCCGAGGACTGGGGGCTGGCTACACCTTC	CASSRGLGAGYTF
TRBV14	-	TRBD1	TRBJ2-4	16	TGTGCCAGCAGCCCGACAGGGGGCGGAAGCAAAAACATTCAGTACTTC	CASSPTGGGSKNIQYF